Below are 25 T cell receptor beta chains sequenced from a single sample in a study of cytomegalovirus exposure and HLA in healthy donors. It was with 60 Vbeta and 13 Jbeta primers that the PCR ran. Profiled with immunoSEQ multiplex PCR; TCRdb holds only in-frame clones, not every one. The sample shows approximately 160,000 clones, 80% of them seen only once. Sequencing was done on a sample of PBMCs. These TCRs come from a man aged 18-30 years in good health and CMV-seropositive.

The V and J genes are TRBV28 and TRBJ1-5, with D possibly matching TRBD1 (5 bases). The CDR3 consists of 14 residues. Trimming left V 2 bases short and J 4 bases short, with 9 bases between. Per germline, CDR1 MDHEN and CDR2 SYDVKM. CDR3 bases: TGTGCCAGCAGTTTACGCCAGGGTAATCAGCCCCAGCATTTT. Translating gives CASSLRQGNQPQHF. The full variable domain, rest sourced from reference TRBV28 and TRBJ1-5, is DVKVTQSSRYLVKRTGEKVFLECVQDMDHENMFWYRQDPGLGLRLIYFSYDVKMKEKGDIPEGYSVSREKKERFSLILESASTNQTSMYLCASSLRQGNQPQHFGDGTRLSIL.

The chain is built from TRBV9 and TRBJ2-4, with a possible D match to TRBD1 (5 bases). Germline loops: CDR1 SGDLS, CDR2 YYNGEE. The V and J ends lost 0 bases and 1 base respectively, with 23 bases between them. The CDR3 is 20 residues long. In DNA, the CDR3 is TGTGCCAGCAGCGTAGAAGGGATAGTGGGCAGGGCGTCGGCCAAAAACATTCAGTACTTC. Protein product: CASSVEGIVGRASAKNIQYF.

The CDR3 protein is CASSEEAVLSGELFF. The DNA of the CDR3 is TGCGCCAGCAGCGAGGAAGCCGTCTTGAGCGGGGAGCTGTTTTTT. The rearrangement joins TRBV4-3 to TRBJ2-2; D is unclear. Trimming left V 5 bases short and J 7 bases short, with 17 bases between. The CDR3 covers 15 residues. Germline V gene data show CDR1 as LGHNA and CDR2 as YSLEER.

On this clone itself: Other DNA sequences in this specimen translate into the identical CDR3. The chain couples TRBV7-9 to TRBJ1-1; TRBD1 aligns across 10 bases. Trimming took 4 bases from V and 4 from J; bases not matched to a gene: 6. The CDR3 loop spans 15 amino acids. Germline CDR1 reads SEHNR; CDR2 reads FQNEAQ (reference sequence). CDR3 DNA: TGTGCCAGCAGCTCGAACGGACAGGGGGGCACTGAAGCTTTCTTT. It translates to CASSSNGQGGTEAFF.

This chain uses TRBV10-3 with TRBJ1-2, with 9 bases lining up with TRBD1. Germline CDR1 reads ENHRY; CDR2 reads SYGVKD. The CDR3 is made up of 16 amino acids. The ends lost 3 bases at V and 1 base at J; junction bases unmatched: 6. The CDR3 loop reads CAISDGTGIDNYGYTF. DNA of the CDR3: TGTGCCATCAGTGACGGGACAGGGATAGATAACTATGGCTACACCTTC.

The chain recombines TRBV7-9 with TRBJ2-5, with a possible D match to TRBD1 (6 bases). V lost 3 bases and J 1 base, leaving 12 bases between the germline ends. The CDR3 consists of 15 residues. Germline V gene lookup returns CDR1 SEHNR and CDR2 FQNEAQ (reference sequence). The CDR3 DNA is TGTGCCAGCAGCTTGGTTTTGGGGGCCCAAGAGACCCAGTACTTC. This translates into CASSLVLGAQETQYF.

There are a few counts of this clone. The chain couples TRBV4-3 to TRBJ1-4; the match to TRBD1 covers 9 bases. The CDR3 spans 14 residues. CDR1 is LGHNA and CDR2 is YSLEER in the germline V gene. V shed 2 bases, J shed 7 bases, and the junction held 2 bases outside the gene matches. The CDR3 coding sequence is TGCGCCAGCAGCCAATTGACAGGGGGTGAAAAACTGTTTTTT. Translation: CASSQLTGGEKLFF.

V is TRBV4-1 and J is TRBJ1-2; D call uncertain. Germline lookup yields CDR1 MGHRA and CDR2 YSYEKL. V lost 0 bases, J lost 8 bases, and 16 bases lay in between. This CDR3 has 15 residues. In DNA, the CDR3 is TGCGCCAGCAGCCAAGAATTAGCTGGTCCTTCAGGCTACACCTTC. Residues: CASSQELAGPSGYTF.

The table lists this clone with a count of one. The chain combines TRBV27 with TRBJ1-2, with TRBD1 as a possible D gene (6 bases). CDR3 size: 14 residues. Between the trimmed V and J ends, which lost 3 bases and 6 bases, there was a span of 14 bases. Germline V gene sequence: CDR1 MNHEY, CDR2 SMNVEV (reference sequence). The chain's CDR3 is CASSFRPGVHGYTF. The CDR3 DNA sequence: TGTGCCAGCAGTTTCCGACCAGGGGTGCATGGCTACACCTTC.

The rearrangement joins TRBV27 to TRBJ2-5; 10 bases map to TRBD1. The CDR3 extends over 17 amino acids. Germline V gene data show CDR1 as MNHEY and CDR2 as SMNVEV (reference sequence). The trim removed 3 bases at V and 8 bases at J, leaving 15 bases unmatched. The CDR3 here is CASSFLWSGQGVGTQYF. The CDR3 nucleotides are TGTGCCAGCAGTTTCTTGTGGAGTGGACAGGGGGTTGGAACCCAGTACTTC.

The CDR3 is CASKDQGQHYEQYF. The CDR3 bases are TGTGCCAGCAAGGATCAGGGCCAGCACTACGAGCAGTACTTC. The J gene is TRBJ2-7, the V gene TRBV27, with D possibly matching TRBD1 (5 bases). In germline, CDR1 is MNHEY, CDR2 SMNVEV (reference sequence). Deletions cut 7 bases from V and 3 bases from J, with 16 bases between. The CDR3 extends over 14 amino acids.

This clone was seen more than once but under ten times. The chain couples TRBV13 to TRBJ2-3; possibly TRBD2 for D (5 bases). Germline CDR1 reads PRHDT; CDR2 reads FYEKMQ (reference sequence). The CDR3 is 16 residues long. The V gene lost 5 bases and the J gene lost 5 bases, with 20 bases spanning the gap. The CDR3 DNA is TGTGCCAGCAGCCGAGGGCTAGTGGGGTTACTAGATACGCAGTATTTT. Its translation: CASSRGLVGLLDTQYF.

Only a few counts were recorded for this clone. V is TRBV6-5 and J is TRBJ1-1, with 8 bases identical to TRBD1. CDR3 length: 16 amino acids. J gave up 5 bases and V 4 bases, and 12 bases lay outside the gene matches. Germline CDR1 MNHEY, CDR2 SVGAGI. Written as DNA, the CDR3 is TGTGCCAGCAGTTTCGGACAGGGACTTATTAGGACTGAAGCTTTCTTT. This gives the protein CASSFGQGLIRTEAFF.

The chain's CDR3 is CASSQVGLATYEQYF. The CDR3 DNA sequence: TGCGCCAGCAGCCAAGTAGGACTAGCCACCTACGAGCAGTACTTC. This chain connects TRBV4-1 to TRBJ2-7; 8 positions agree with TRBD2. J gave up 2 bases and V 1 base, and 4 bases lay outside the gene matches. The CDR3 length is 15 residues. Germline CDR1 reads MGHRA; CDR2 reads YSYEKL.

The chain couples TRBV13 to TRBJ2-7, with 13 bases aligning to TRBD2. The CDR3 extends over 15 amino acids. Losses at the gene ends were 6 bases for V and 4 bases for J; bases not matched to a gene: 6. CDR1 and CDR2 from the germline V gene are PRHDT and FYEKMQ (reference sequence). CDR3 DNA: TGTGCCAGCAGGGGGACTAGCGGGACGCGGTACGAGCAGTACTTC. Amino acids: CASRGTSGTRYEQYF.

The chain recombines TRBV27 with TRBJ2-7; a possible D gene is TRBD1 (6 bases). The V gene's germline CDR1 is MNHEY and CDR2 SMNVEV (reference sequence). The CDR3 has 12 residues. The V and J ends lost 7 bases and 5 bases respectively, with 12 bases between them. The CDR3 loop reads CASKTGFNEQYF. Written as DNA, the CDR3 is TGTGCCAGCAAAACAGGGTTTAACGAGCAGTACTTC.

The V gene is TRBV15, the J gene TRBJ2-7; maybe TRBD2 (5 bases). Trimming pared 3 bases from V and 6 bases from J, leaving 9 bases between. CDR1 is LNHNV, CDR2 YYDKDF, per germline (reference sequence). The CDR3 extends over 12 amino acids. This CDR3 is CATSRGVSEQYF. The CDR3 DNA is TGTGCCACCAGCAGGGGAGTTTCCGAGCAGTACTTC.

The V call is TRBV27, the J call TRBJ1-5; D call uncertain. The CDR3 spans 13 residues. CDR1 MNHEY and CDR2 SMNVEV come from the germline V gene (reference sequence). V was cut by 6 bases and J by 2 bases, with 8 bases left in between. In DNA form, the CDR3 reads TGTGCCAGCAGAGTTCGGGGCAATCAGCCCCAGCATTTT. Its translation is CASRVRGNQPQHF.

The sample holds a few counts of this clone. The chain joins TRBV27 to TRBJ2-1; D is possibly TRBD1 (5 bases). V was shortened by 2 bases and J by 0 bases, with 11 bases between the two germline ends. Germline V gene lookup returns CDR1 MNHEY and CDR2 SMNVEV (reference sequence). The CDR3 covers 16 residues. In DNA, the CDR3 is TGTGCCAGCAGTTTAAGACAGCCGAGCTCCTACAATGAGCAGTTCTTC. Its translation: CASSLRQPSSYNEQFF.

V usage is TRBV27 and J usage is TRBJ1-5; D perhaps matches TRBD1 (6 bases). V was cut by 4 bases and J by 7 bases, with 14 bases left in between. The CDR3 contains 14 residues. Per germline, CDR1 MNHEY and CDR2 SMNVEV (reference sequence). CDR3 in DNA: TGTGCCAGCAGTTCCAGGGGAGTAGAGCAGCCCCAGCATTTT. This translates into CASSSRGVEQPQHF.

The rearrangement links TRBV9 to TRBJ1-4; D is perhaps TRBD1 (5 bases). CDR1 is SGDLS, CDR2 YYNGEE, per germline. The CDR3 is 15 residues long. V was clipped by 0 bases and J by 0 bases, with 6 bases between them. CDR3 in amino acids: CASSVAGTTNEKLFF. CDR3 coding DNA: TGTGCCAGCAGCGTAGCAGGGACAACTAATGAAAAACTGTTTTTT.

The CDR3 protein is CASNDRDGYTF. Written as DNA, the CDR3 is TGTGCCAGCAACGACAGGGACGGCTACACCTTC. The V call is TRBV6-6, the J call TRBJ1-2, with TRBD1 matching over 7 bases. V was pared by 7 bases and J by 8 bases, with 4 bases of the junction left unmatched. Looked up from germline, CDR1 is MNHNY and CDR2 is SVGAGI (reference sequence). The CDR3 has 11 residues.

The chain joins TRBV19 to TRBJ1-1; the D gene is possibly TRBD1 (5 bases). Trimming removed 6 bases at V and 4 bases at J, with 9 bases between. This CDR3 is built from 12 residues. The germline V gene has CDR1 LNHDA and CDR2 SQIVND (reference sequence). CDR3 in DNA: TGTGCCAGTAGAAAAGGGGTCACTGAAGCTTTCTTT. Amino acid sequence: CASRKGVTEAFF.

This clone was observed a few times. The chain carries TRBV6-1 and TRBJ2-5; the D gene is possibly TRBD1 (5 bases). V was shortened by 2 bases and J by 5 bases, with 12 bases between the two germline ends. CDR3 size: 14 residues. Germline loops: CDR1 MNHNS, CDR2 SASEGT. For the CDR3, the DNA is TGTGCCAGCAGTGAACCTGAAAGGGGTGAGACCCAGTACTTC. Protein product: CASSEPERGETQYF.

This chain connects TRBV19 to TRBJ2-1; 9 nucleotides agree with TRBD2. The V gene end was trimmed by 4 bases and the J gene end by 4 bases; junction bases not matched to a gene: 8. CDR1 is LNHDA and CDR2 is SQIVND in the germline V gene (reference sequence). CDR3 length: 16 residues. The DNA of the CDR3 is TGTGCCAGTAGTAACGGCGGGAGGGTCGGGTACAATGAGCAGTTCTTC. It encodes CASSNGGRVGYNEQFF.